This T cell receptor (beta chain) came from a study of blood T cells in healthy people across ages. Study findings and constraints: Aged donors had fewer naive CD4+ cells and lower diversity than long-lived donors. Naive and antigen-experienced cells could not be conclusively compared, given unsorted PBMCs.

In its sample, this clonotype was seen a few times. Antigen unknown. PCR was performed a second time for 7 to 11 cycles using a sample-barcoded 5' primer and a J-beta primer mix. Every sample gave at least 3 million paired-end reads containing CDR3. TCRdb processed the 5' RACE reads anew with MiXCR; each CDR3 protein has one entry. The data hold some 750,000 distinct CDR3 sequences, with 20% to 25% observed a single time. The V gene lost 3 bases and the J gene lost 5 bases, with 8 bases spanning the gap. Germline V lookup: CDR1 SGHTA, CDR2 FQGNSA. The CDR3 is 14 residues long. The sequencing input was blood. The clonotype comes from a man in his 70s in good health. The chain couples TRBV7-2 to TRBJ1-6; D not resolved. In DNA form, the CDR3 reads TGTGCCAGCAGCTTCGGTCAGAATAATTCACCCCTCCACTTT. Protein sequence: CASSFGQNNSPLHF.